This T cell receptor (beta chain) was observed in a study of cytomegalovirus exposure and HLA in healthy donors. PCR amplification relied on 60 Vbeta primers (plus 13 Jbeta primers). Only in-frame clones appear in the TCRdb table, and some are missing; sequencing was by immunoSEQ multiplex PCR. This sample yields approximately 140,000 clones, of which more than 75% are seen a single time; 5% to 5.5% belongs to the top ten. The V gene's germline CDR1 is SQVTM and CDR2 ANQGSEA. J gave up 1 base and V 6 bases, and 5 bases lay outside the gene matches. The CDR3 has 14 amino acids. Notes on the study in general: Presence/absence analyses assumed roughly uniform sequencing depth across donors, which may not hold. Cytomegalovirus-associated TCR beta chains were listed, numbering around 150.

For this clone: Its antigen remains unidentified.

V gene TRBV29-1 combines with J gene TRBJ2-1; the match to TRBD2 covers 8 bases. The sample consisted of PBMCs. This clonotype was obtained from a male donor in good health and CMV-seronegative. The CDR3 sequence: CSVLGGASYNEQFF. The CDR3 DNA is TGCAGCGTCCTCGGGGGGGCTTCCTACAATGAGCAGTTCTTC.